This T cell receptor (beta chain) is from a study of beta chain features in type 1 diabetes. CD45RO/CCR7/CD25/CD127/CD95/CD27 sorting isolated CD4+ naive, central memory, regulatory and stem cell-like memory cells. Every sorted population was more than 95% pure. CDR3 length: 16 amino acids. CDR1 is SEHNR and CDR2 is FQNEAQ in the germline V gene (reference sequence). V trimming: 5 bases; J trimming: 6 bases; junction bases outside the gene matches: 8. The study's findings and limits: Individuals with type 1 diabetes displayed fewer insertions and more deletions at VDJ junctions. Shortening that was moderate but significant affected the TCRB CDR3s of Type 1 diabetes patients in all four CD4+ subsets.

Concerning this clone: Its target is not known.

Investigators reverse transcribed all isolated RNA, so they sequenced expressed TCRB transcripts. Clones were read by immunoSEQ multiplex PCR, and TCRdb kept only the in-frame ones, dropping some. The profile covers fewer than 300,000 clones, with approximately 11% appearing a single time and approximately 0.015% taken by the ten largest. The chain joins TRBV7-9 to TRBJ2-3; the match to TRBD2 covers 13 bases. Source material: naive CD4+ T cells from blood. This TCR was recovered from a young man with type 1 diabetes. DNA for the CDR3: TGTGCCAGCAGCCCGACTAGCGGGGGGCAACAGGATACGCAGTATTTT. Its translation: CASSPTSGGQQDTQYF.